This T cell receptor beta chain was observed in a study of CD8 T cells in ankylosing spondylitis. Broader study findings: Reportedly, significant enrichment of disease-linked clones occurred in matched ankylosing spondylitis synovial fluid.

The CDR3 runs 14 residues. Germline values: CDR1 ENHRY, CDR2 SYGVKD. Trimming cost V 5 bases and J 2 bases; bases outside gene matches: 5. Of note for this clonotype: What it binds is not known.

MiXCR, applied by TCRdb to the 5' RACE reads, yields one record per CDR3 protein. The table has hundreds of thousands of distinct CDR3 sequences, roughly 25% seen once. The source of this sequence is a male donor with ankylosing spondylitis or in good health (not recorded which). The J gene is TRBJ1-2, the V gene TRBV10-3; 7 nucleotides agree with TRBD1. Sequencing was done on a sample of blood, either unsorted or a sorted T cell fraction (not recorded which). CDR3 loop: CAISQGTENYGYTF. The CDR3 bases are TGTGCCATCAGTCAGGGGACAGAAAACTATGGCTACACCTTC.